Presented here are 29 T cell receptor beta chains from one specimen sequenced in a study of cytotoxic CD8 clonotypes in ibrutinib-treated CLL. Libraries were prepared by immunoSEQ multiplex PCR; TCRdb keeps only in-frame clonotypes and omits some of them. The sample has fewer than 10,000 clones, under 85% seen once; the top ten hold more than 35%. The source material was PBMCs, sampled before ibrutinib treatment. These receptors were obtained from a human donor with chronic lymphocytic leukemia.

The rearrangement uses TRBV2 and TRBJ1-6; a possible D gene is TRBD1 (5 bases). V lost 4 bases and J 0 bases, leaving 10 bases between the germline ends. The CDR3 consists of 16 residues. Germline loops: CDR1 SNHLY, CDR2 FYNNEI. The CDR3 reads CASSGQGSSYNSPLHF. As DNA, the CDR3 is TGTGCCAGCAGTGGGCAGGGAAGCTCCTATAATTCACCCCTCCACTTT.

This chain links TRBV14 with TRBJ2-5, with 7 bases matching TRBD1. Germline V gives CDR1 SGHDN, CDR2 FVKESK. V shed 2 bases, J shed 0 bases, and the junction held 12 bases outside the gene matches. The CDR3 spans 18 residues. CDR3 sequence (DNA): TGTGCCAGCAGCCAATTAAAGGGGGCGAGGATGTACCAAGAGACCCAGTACTTC. It codes for CASSQLKGARMYQETQYF.

This chain uses TRBV4-1 with TRBJ2-3; 9 bases are shared with TRBD2. Trimming removed 9 bases from V and 4 bases from J; junction bases left unmatched: 8. CDR3 length: 14 residues. The V gene's germline CDR1 is MGHRA and CDR2 YSYEKL. DNA for the CDR3: TGCGCCAGTGGTATTGGCGGGAGGGCAGATACGCAGTATTTT. This gives the protein CASGIGGRADTQYF.

This chain connects TRBV18 to TRBJ2-1, with 10 bases fitting TRBD2. Germline V gives CDR1 KGHSH, CDR2 LQKENI. The V segment lost 6 bases and the J segment 14 bases; nucleotides outside the gene matches: 16. The CDR3 is 15 residues long. CDR3 loop: CASSPGLAGEEREFF. The DNA of the CDR3 is TGTGCCAGCTCCCCCGGGCTAGCGGGAGAGGAAAGAGAGTTCTTC.

The chain has TRBV7-9 and TRBJ2-3, with 9 bases that match TRBD2. Germline V gives CDR1 SEHNR, CDR2 FQNEAQ (reference sequence). With V trimmed by 2 bases and J by 5 bases, 8 bases remained unmatched. The CDR3 sequence is 16 residues long. CDR3 amino acids: CASSLNRGGRGDTQYF. CDR3 nucleotides: TGTGCCAGCAGCTTAAATAGAGGCGGGAGGGGAGATACGCAGTATTTT.

This clone was detected only once. The V gene is TRBV5-4, the J gene TRBJ2-3; the match to TRBD2 covers 15 bases. After removal of 3 bases from V and 4 bases from J, the junction contained 6 bases not matched to a gene. The CDR3 is made up of 17 amino acids. Germline-derived CDR1 and CDR2 are SGHNT and YYREEE (reference sequence). This CDR3 is CASSWGTSGRIADTQYF. The CDR3, as DNA: TGTGCCAGCAGCTGGGGGACTAGCGGGAGGATCGCAGATACGCAGTATTTT. Variable domain in full (rest from reference TRBV5-4 and TRBJ2-3): ETGVTQSPTHLIKTRGQQVTLRCSSQSGHNTVSWYQQALGQGPQFIFQYYREEENGRGNFPPRFSGLQFPNYSSELNVNALELDDSALYLCASSWGTSGRIADTQYFGPGTRLTVL.

This clone was seen just once. The V and J genes are TRBV15 and TRBJ1-5; 10 bases line up with TRBD1. Germline trimming cut 1 base from V and 5 bases from J; bases unmatched to any gene: 11. Germline CDR1 is LNHNV and CDR2 is YYDKDF (reference sequence). This CDR3 spans 18 amino acids. CDR3 DNA: TGTGCCACCAGCAGAGGGGACAGGGGATTGGGGGTCTATCAGCCCCAGCATTTT. It codes for CATSRGDRGLGVYQPQHF.

The sample holds one count of this clone. The chain carries TRBV4-1 and TRBJ2-7; D may be TRBD1 (5 bases). The V gene lost 4 bases and the J gene lost 2 bases, with 15 bases spanning the gap. CDR1 is MGHRA and CDR2 is YSYEKL in the germline V gene. There are 15 residues in the CDR3. The CDR3 protein is CASSPALGETYEQYF. The CDR3 DNA follows: TGCGCCAGCAGCCCCGCCTTAGGGGAAACCTACGAGCAGTACTTC.

The chain links TRBV28 to TRBJ2-7; no clear D. Deletions cut 5 bases from V and 0 bases from J, with 8 bases between. Germline V gene data show CDR1 as MDHEN and CDR2 as SYDVKM. The CDR3 contains 13 residues. CDR3 sequence reads: CASSPLLSYEQYF. As DNA, the CDR3 is TGTGCCAGCAGTCCCCTCCTCTCCTACGAGCAGTACTTC.

The chain joins TRBV10-3 to TRBJ2-3; D might be TRBD1 (5 bases). V lost 3 bases, J lost 3 bases, and 10 bases lay in between. Germline values: CDR1 ENHRY, CDR2 SYGVKD. The length of the CDR3 is 14 residues. CDR3 amino acids: CAISETQGTDTQYF. The CDR3 bases are TGTGCCATCAGTGAAACCCAGGGTACAGATACGCAGTATTTT.

Only a few counts were recorded for this clone. The V gene is TRBV5-1, the J gene TRBJ2-2; D is uncertain. Trimming stripped 7 bases from V and 5 bases from J, with 15 bases between. The germline V gene has CDR1 SGHRS and CDR2 YFSETQ. The CDR3 consists of 14 residues. The CDR3 DNA reads as TGCGCCAGCGGTCAAGGAATTGAAACCGGGGAGCTGTTTTTT. Translation: CASGQGIETGELFF.

This rearrangement joins TRBV19 to TRBJ2-4, with D possibly being TRBD2 (6 bases). The V end lost 9 bases, the J end lost 6 bases, and 24 bases lay between the germline ends. Germline loops: CDR1 LNHDA, CDR2 SQIVND (reference sequence). This CDR3 is built from 16 residues. CDR3 sequence: CASSSVGGPEGNIQYF. CDR3 DNA: TGTGCCAGCAGCTCCGTCGGGGGACCCGAGGGAAACATTCAGTACTTC.

J is TRBJ2-7 and V is TRBV19; 7 bases line up with TRBD1. This CDR3 spans 13 amino acids. V shed 5 bases, J shed 6 bases, and the junction held 7 bases outside the gene matches. Germline V gene lookup returns CDR1 LNHDA and CDR2 SQIVND (reference sequence). CDR3 DNA: TGTGCCAGTAGTTTCAACAGGGGCTCCGAGCAGTACTTC. Translation gives CASSFNRGSEQYF.

DNA of the CDR3: TGTGCCACCAGCCTCACAGGGTCCCTAAGCAATCAGCCCCAGCATTTT. Protein product: CATSLTGSLSNQPQHF. This chain joins TRBV15 and TRBJ1-5, with D possibly TRBD1 on 6 matching bases. Germline V gene data show CDR1 as LNHNV and CDR2 as YYDKDF (reference sequence). This CDR3 is built from 16 residues. V was cut by 5 bases and J by 1 base, with 15 bases left in between.

The CDR3 nucleotides are TGTGCCAGCAGCTTGACTGTAGGCAGCACTAACTATGGCTACACCTTC. Translating it yields CASSLTVGSTNYGYTF. This chain joins TRBV5-4 and TRBJ1-2, with no clear D. Germline V gene data show CDR1 as SGHNT and CDR2 as YYREEE (reference sequence). V was trimmed by 1 base and J by 0 bases, leaving 13 bases between them. This CDR3 is built from 16 residues.

Remarks on this clone: The junction shows a germline mismatch at one end, possibly a read error. The V call is TRBV7-7, the J call TRBJ1-5; no reliable D call. Per germline, CDR1 SSHAT and CDR2 FNYEAQ (reference sequence). The CDR3 covers 17 residues. The CDR3 is CASSSNRGSDGNQPQHF. The CDR3 coding sequence is TGTGCTAGCAGCTCGAACAGAGGGTCTGACGGCAATCAGCCCCAGCATTTT.

In this sample, this clone turned up a few times. CDR3 bases: TGTGCCTGGAAGCGAGCCCGCACCGGGGAGCTGTTTTTT. Protein sequence: CAWKRARTGELFF. This chain joins TRBV30 and TRBJ2-2; D remains unclear. Trimming pared 4 bases from V and 4 bases from J, leaving 10 bases between. The germline gives CDR1 GTSNPN, CDR2 SVGIG (reference sequence). This CDR3 contains 13 residues. The entire variable domain, with the rest obtained from reference TRBV30 and TRBJ2-2, is as follows: SQTIHQWPATLVQPVGSPLSLECTVEGTSNPNLYWYRQAAGRGLQLLFYSVGIGQISSEVPQNLSASRPQDRQFILSSKKLLLSDSGFYLCAWKRARTGELFFGEGSRLTVL.

V usage is TRBV7-2 and J usage is TRBJ2-3; 7 bases fit TRBD2. V shed 5 bases, J shed 5 bases, and the junction held 10 bases outside the gene matches. Looked up from germline, CDR1 is SGHTA and CDR2 is FQGNSA. The CDR3 is made up of 15 amino acids. The CDR3 reads CASSPQAGWVDTQYF. The CDR3 DNA is TGTGCCAGCAGCCCTCAAGCGGGATGGGTAGATACGCAGTATTTT.

V gene TRBV15 combines with J gene TRBJ1-2; the D gene is possibly TRBD1 (5 bases). Trimming cost V 1 base and J 5 bases, with 8 bases left between them. CDR3 length equals 13 residues. The germline gives CDR1 LNHNV, CDR2 YYDKDF (reference sequence). CDR3 protein: CATSRVQVYGYTF. The DNA of the CDR3 is TGTGCCACCAGCAGAGTACAGGTGTATGGCTACACCTTC.

In its sample, this clone is large. The V call is TRBV4-1, the J call TRBJ2-1, with a weak D call TRBD1 (6 bases). Trimming cost V 7 bases and J 6 bases, with 22 bases left between them. Germline-derived CDR1 and CDR2 are MGHRA and YSYEKL. There are 16 residues in the CDR3. CDR3 region: CASTPLGAGGPNEQFF. CDR3 DNA sequence: TGCGCCAGCACTCCATTGGGGGCTGGGGGCCCCAATGAGCAGTTCTTC.

CDR3 nucleotides: TGTGCCAGCAGTGAAGGGTTATATTCCTACGAGCAGTACTTC. This codes for CASSEGLYSYEQYF. V is TRBV6-1 and J is TRBJ2-7; D remains unclear. The V gene lost 1 base and the J gene lost 1 base, with 8 bases spanning the gap. The CDR3 length is 14 residues. Germline CDR1 reads MNHNS; CDR2 reads SASEGT.

The CDR3 DNA follows: TGTGCCAGCAGCTTGTGGACAGGAATGTGGGAGCAGTACTTC. The encoded protein is CASSLWTGMWEQYF. This chain links TRBV5-6 with TRBJ2-7; 7 bases align to TRBD1. The CDR3 extends over 14 amino acids. The ends lost 1 base at V and 7 bases at J; junction bases unmatched: 8. Per germline, CDR1 SGHDT and CDR2 YYEEEE.

This sequence joins TRBV19 and TRBJ1-2, with D perhaps matching TRBD1 (5 bases). Deletions cut 9 bases from V and 7 bases from J, with 24 bases between. Germline values: CDR1 LNHDA, CDR2 SQIVND (reference sequence). The CDR3 totals 15 residues. The DNA for the CDR3 is TGTGCCAGCACCAAAATCCTGGGGCCCGGAGCTGGCTACACCTTC. Translating gives CASTKILGPGAGYTF.

The rearrangement uses TRBV28 and TRBJ1-2; D gene uncertain. Between the trimmed V and J ends, which lost 4 bases and 2 bases, there was a span of 5 bases. Germline loops: CDR1 MDHEN, CDR2 SYDVKM. The CDR3 is 12 residues long. The CDR3 region is CASSSVNYGYTF. DNA of the CDR3: TGTGCCAGCAGTTCAGTGAACTATGGCTACACCTTC.

The genes are TRBV5-4 and TRBJ2-3; 11 nucleotides line up with TRBD2. Germline lookup yields CDR1 SGHNT and CDR2 YYREEE (reference sequence). This CDR3 has 20 residues. Trimming cost V 4 bases and J 2 bases; bases outside gene matches: 18. The CDR3 reads CASSPFIKTSGDRVTDTQYF. The CDR3 DNA is TGTGCCAGCAGCCCTTTTATTAAGACTAGCGGGGATCGGGTCACAGATACGCAGTATTTT.

The V and J genes are TRBV2 and TRBJ2-2; 9 bases fit TRBD2. With V trimmed by 7 bases and J by 6 bases, 9 bases remained unmatched. Germline CDR1 and CDR2: SNHLY and FYNNEI. The CDR3 spans 15 residues. The CDR3 nucleotides are TGTGCCAGCATCGGCTTAGCGGGAGTGGCCGGGGAGCTGTTTTTT. Its protein product is CASIGLAGVAGELFF.

V is TRBV30 and J is TRBJ2-7; D is unresolved. The CDR3 totals 12 residues. V lost 0 bases to trimming and J lost 7 bases, with 10 bases between them. Germline V CDR1 and CDR2: GTSNPN, SVGIG (reference sequence). CDR3 sequence: CAWSVGRAEQYF. CDR3 bases: TGTGCCTGGAGTGTAGGTAGGGCTGAGCAGTACTTC.

This clone is deemed medium-sized. This chain uses TRBV27 with TRBJ2-7, with D tentatively TRBD2 (5 bases). With 10 bases removed from V and 6 bases from J, the gap between germline ends came to 22 bases. The CDR3 extends over 14 amino acids. From germline, CDR1 is MNHEY and CDR2 SMNVEV (reference sequence). CDR3 in amino acids: CATSPLQEAGEQYF. The CDR3 DNA follows: TGTGCCACCTCACCACTCCAGGAGGCTGGCGAGCAGTACTTC.

This clone was counted a few times. The V call is TRBV2, the J call TRBJ1-2; D is ambiguous. The CDR3 consists of 12 residues. Trimming took 7 bases from V and 4 from J, leaving 10 bases between them. Per germline, CDR1 SNHLY and CDR2 FYNNEI. The DNA of the CDR3 is TGTGCCAGCAAAGGGCAGAGCTATGGCTACACCTTC. Protein: CASKGQSYGYTF.